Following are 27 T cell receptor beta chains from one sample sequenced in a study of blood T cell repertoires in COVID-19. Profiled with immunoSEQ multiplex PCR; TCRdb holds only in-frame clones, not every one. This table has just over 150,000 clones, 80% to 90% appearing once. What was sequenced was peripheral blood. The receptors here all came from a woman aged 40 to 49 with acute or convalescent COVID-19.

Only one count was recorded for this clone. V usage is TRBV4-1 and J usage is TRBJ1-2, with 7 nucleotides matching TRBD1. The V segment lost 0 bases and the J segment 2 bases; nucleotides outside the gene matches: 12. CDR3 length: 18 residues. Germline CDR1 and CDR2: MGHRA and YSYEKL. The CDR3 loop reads CASSQDRQGGGINYGYTF. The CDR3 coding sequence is TGCGCCAGCAGCCAAGATCGACAGGGTGGGGGGATAAACTATGGCTACACCTTC.

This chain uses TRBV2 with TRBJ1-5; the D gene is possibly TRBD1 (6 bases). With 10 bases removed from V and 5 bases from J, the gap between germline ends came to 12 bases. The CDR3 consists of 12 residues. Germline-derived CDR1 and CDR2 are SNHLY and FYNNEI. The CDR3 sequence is CATGTRDQPQHF. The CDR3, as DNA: TGTGCCACCGGGACACGCGATCAGCCCCAGCATTTT.

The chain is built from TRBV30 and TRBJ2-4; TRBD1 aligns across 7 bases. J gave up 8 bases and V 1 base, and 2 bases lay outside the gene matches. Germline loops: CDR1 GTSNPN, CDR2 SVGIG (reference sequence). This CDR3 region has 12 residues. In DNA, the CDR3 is TGTGCCTGGAGTGCCCAGGGGGACATTCAGTACTTC. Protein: CAWSAQGDIQYF.

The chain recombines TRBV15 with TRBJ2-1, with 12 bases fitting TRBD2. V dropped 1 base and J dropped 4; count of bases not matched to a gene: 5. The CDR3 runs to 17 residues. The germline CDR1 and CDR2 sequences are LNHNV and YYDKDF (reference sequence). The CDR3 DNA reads TGTGCCACCAGCAGAGCTCGACTAGCGGGAGCGTACAATGAGCAGTTCTTC. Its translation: CATSRARLAGAYNEQFF.

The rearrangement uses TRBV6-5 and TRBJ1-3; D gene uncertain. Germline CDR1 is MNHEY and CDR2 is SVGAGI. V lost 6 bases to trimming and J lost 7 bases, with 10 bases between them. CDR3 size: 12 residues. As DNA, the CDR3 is TGTGCCAGCAGCTCCTCGAGGAACACCATATATTTT. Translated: CASSSSRNTIYF.

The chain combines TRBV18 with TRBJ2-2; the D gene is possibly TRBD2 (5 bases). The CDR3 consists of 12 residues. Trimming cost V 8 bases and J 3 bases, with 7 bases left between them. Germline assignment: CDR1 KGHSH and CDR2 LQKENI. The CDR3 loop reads CASGRDTGELFF. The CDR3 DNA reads TGTGCCAGCGGGCGGGACACCGGGGAGCTGTTTTTT.

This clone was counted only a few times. The DNA of the CDR3 is TGCAGCGTTAAACGAACAGCGAACACCGGGGAGCTGTTTTTT. It yields the protein CSVKRTANTGELFF. This chain links TRBV29-1 with TRBJ2-2, with no clear D. Germline-derived CDR1 and CDR2 are SQVTM and ANQGSEA. The CDR3 loop spans 14 amino acids. V lost 5 bases to trimming and J lost 0 bases, with 10 bases between them.

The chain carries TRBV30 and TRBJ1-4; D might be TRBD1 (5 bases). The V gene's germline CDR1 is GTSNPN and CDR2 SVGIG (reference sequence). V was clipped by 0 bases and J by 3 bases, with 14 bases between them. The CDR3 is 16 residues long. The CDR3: CAWSVYSPGANEKLFF. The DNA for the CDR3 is TGTGCCTGGAGTGTCTACTCGCCGGGGGCTAATGAAAAACTGTTTTTT.

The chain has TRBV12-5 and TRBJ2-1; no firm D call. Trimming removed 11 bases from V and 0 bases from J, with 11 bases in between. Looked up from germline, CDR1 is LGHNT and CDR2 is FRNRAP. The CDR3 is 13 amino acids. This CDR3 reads CAWARSSYNEQFF. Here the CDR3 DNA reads TGTGCTTGGGCTCGCAGCTCCTACAATGAGCAGTTCTTC. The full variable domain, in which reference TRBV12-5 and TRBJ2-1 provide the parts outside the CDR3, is DARVTQTPRHKVTEMGQEVTMRCQPILGHNTVFWYRQTMMQGLELLAYFRNRAPLDDSGMPKDRFSAEMPDATLATLKIQPSEPRDSAVYFCAWARSSYNEQFFGPGTRLTVL.

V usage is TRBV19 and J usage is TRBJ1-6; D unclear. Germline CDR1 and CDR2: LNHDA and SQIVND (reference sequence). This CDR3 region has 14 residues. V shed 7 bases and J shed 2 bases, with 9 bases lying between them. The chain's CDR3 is CASTRETYNSPLHF. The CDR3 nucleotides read TGTGCCAGTACCCGGGAGACCTATAATTCACCCCTCCACTTT. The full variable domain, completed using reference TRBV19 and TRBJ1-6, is DGGITQSPKYLFRKEGQNVTLSCEQNLNHDAMYWYRQDPGQGLRLIYYSQIVNDFQKGDIAEGYSVSREKKESFPLTVTSAQKNPTAFYLCASTRETYNSPLHFGNGTRLTVT.

The CDR3 region has the DNA TGTGCCAGCAGCCCCCGGCGGCAGTTAATCTATACGCAGTATTTT. It translates to CASSPRRQLIYTQYF. The chain couples TRBV14 to TRBJ2-3; the D is unclear. The CDR3 runs to 15 residues. The V gene lost 4 bases and the J gene lost 7 bases, with 18 bases spanning the gap. CDR1 SGHDN and CDR2 FVKESK come from the germline V gene.

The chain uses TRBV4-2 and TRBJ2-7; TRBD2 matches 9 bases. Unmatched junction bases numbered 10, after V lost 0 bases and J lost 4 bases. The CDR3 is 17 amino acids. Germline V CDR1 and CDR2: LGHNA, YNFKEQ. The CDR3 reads CASSQDGGGRAGYEQYF. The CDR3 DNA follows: TGTGCCAGCAGCCAAGATGGTGGCGGGAGGGCCGGGTACGAGCAGTACTTC.

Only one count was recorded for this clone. The CDR3 region is CASSLASGTGEYEQYF. As DNA, the CDR3 is TGTGCCAGCAGCTTAGCATCCGGGACAGGGGAATACGAGCAGTACTTC. V gene TRBV11-1 combines with J gene TRBJ2-7; 10 nucleotides agree with TRBD1. The germline gives CDR1 SGHAT, CDR2 FQDESV (reference sequence). Trimming cost V 0 bases and J 4 bases; bases outside gene matches: 6. This CDR3 region has 16 residues.

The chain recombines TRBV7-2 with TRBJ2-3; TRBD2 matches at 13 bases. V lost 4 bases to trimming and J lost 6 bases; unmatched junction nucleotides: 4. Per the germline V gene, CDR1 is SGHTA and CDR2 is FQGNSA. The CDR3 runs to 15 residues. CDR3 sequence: CASSYTSGGVDTQYF. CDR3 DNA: TGTGCCAGCAGCTATACTAGCGGGGGGGTCGATACGCAGTATTTT.

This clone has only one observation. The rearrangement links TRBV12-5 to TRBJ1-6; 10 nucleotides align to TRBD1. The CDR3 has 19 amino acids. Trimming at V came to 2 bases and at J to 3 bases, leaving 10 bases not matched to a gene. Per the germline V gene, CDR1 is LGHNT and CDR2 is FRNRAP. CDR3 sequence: CASGLRILGQGIYNSPLHF. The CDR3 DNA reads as TGTGCTAGTGGTTTGCGCATACTGGGACAGGGGATCTATAATTCACCCCTCCACTTT.

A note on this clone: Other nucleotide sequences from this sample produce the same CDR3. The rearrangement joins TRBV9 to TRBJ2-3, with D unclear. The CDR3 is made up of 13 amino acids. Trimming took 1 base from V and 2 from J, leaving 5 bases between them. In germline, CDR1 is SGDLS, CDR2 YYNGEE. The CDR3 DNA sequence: TGTGCCAGCAGCGTACTCTCCACAGATACGCAGTATTTT. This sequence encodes CASSVLSTDTQYF.

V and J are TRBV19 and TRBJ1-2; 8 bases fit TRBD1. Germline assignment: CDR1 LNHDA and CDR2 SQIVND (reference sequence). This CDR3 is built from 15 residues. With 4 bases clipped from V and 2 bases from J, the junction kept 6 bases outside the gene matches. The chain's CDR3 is CASSSRDRTNYGYTF. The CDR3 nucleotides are TGTGCCAGTAGTAGCCGGGACAGGACAAACTATGGCTACACCTTC. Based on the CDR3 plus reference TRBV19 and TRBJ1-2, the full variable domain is DGGITQSPKYLFRKEGQNVTLSCEQNLNHDAMYWYRQDPGQGLRLIYYSQIVNDFQKGDIAEGYSVSREKKESFPLTVTSAQKNPTAFYLCASSSRDRTNYGYTFGSGTRLTVV.

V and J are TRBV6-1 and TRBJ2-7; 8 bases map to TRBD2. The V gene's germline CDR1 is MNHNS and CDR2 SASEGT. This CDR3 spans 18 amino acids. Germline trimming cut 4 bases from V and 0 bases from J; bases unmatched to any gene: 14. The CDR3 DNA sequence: TGTGCCAGCAGTGGGCGGGGGGCCTCCCACACGAGCTCCTACGAGCAGTACTTC. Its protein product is CASSGRGASHTSSYEQYF.

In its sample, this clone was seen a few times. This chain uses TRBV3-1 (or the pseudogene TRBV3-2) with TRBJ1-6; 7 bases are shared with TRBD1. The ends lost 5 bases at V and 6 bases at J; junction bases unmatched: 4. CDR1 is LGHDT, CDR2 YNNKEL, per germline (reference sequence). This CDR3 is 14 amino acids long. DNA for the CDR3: TGTGCCAGCAGCAATACAGGGGCTAATTCACCCCTCCACTTT. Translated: CASSNTGANSPLHF.

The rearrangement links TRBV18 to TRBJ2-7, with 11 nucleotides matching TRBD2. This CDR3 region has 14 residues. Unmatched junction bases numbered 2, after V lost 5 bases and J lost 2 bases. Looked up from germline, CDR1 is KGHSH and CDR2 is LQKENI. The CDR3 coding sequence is TGTGCCAGCTCAGGGACTAGCGGAACCTACGAGCAGTACTTC. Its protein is CASSGTSGTYEQYF.

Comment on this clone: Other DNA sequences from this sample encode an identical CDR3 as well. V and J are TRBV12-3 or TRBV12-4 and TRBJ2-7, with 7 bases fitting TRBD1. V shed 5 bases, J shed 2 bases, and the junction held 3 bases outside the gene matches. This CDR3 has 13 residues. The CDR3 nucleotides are TGTGCCAGCAGTCTGGGACAGACCTACGAGCAGTACTTC. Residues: CASSLGQTYEQYF.

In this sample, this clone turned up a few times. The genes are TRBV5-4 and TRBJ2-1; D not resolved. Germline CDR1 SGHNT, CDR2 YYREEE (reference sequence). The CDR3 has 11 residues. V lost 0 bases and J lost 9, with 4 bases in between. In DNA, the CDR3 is TGTGCCAGCAGCTTGGGACTTGAGCAGTTCTTC. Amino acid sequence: CASSLGLEQFF.

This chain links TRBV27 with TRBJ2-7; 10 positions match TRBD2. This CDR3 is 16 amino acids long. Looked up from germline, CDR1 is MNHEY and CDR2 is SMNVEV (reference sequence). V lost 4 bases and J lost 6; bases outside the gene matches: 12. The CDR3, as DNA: TGTGCCAGCAGTTCTAGCGGGAGAAACGCCATAAGCGAGCAGTACTTC. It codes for CASSSSGRNAISEQYF.

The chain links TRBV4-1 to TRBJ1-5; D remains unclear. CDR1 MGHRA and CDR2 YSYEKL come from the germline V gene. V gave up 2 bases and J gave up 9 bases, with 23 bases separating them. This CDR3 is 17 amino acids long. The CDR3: CASSQLDLIAASGPQHF. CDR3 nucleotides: TGCGCCAGCAGCCAATTAGACCTTATTGCAGCCTCGGGGCCCCAGCATTTT.

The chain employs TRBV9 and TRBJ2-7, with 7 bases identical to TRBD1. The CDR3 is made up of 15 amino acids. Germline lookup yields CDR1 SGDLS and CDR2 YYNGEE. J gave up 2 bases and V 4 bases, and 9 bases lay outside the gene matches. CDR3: CASSPGTRGPYEQYF. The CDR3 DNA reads TGTGCCAGCAGCCCCGGGACGAGGGGGCCCTACGAGCAGTACTTC.

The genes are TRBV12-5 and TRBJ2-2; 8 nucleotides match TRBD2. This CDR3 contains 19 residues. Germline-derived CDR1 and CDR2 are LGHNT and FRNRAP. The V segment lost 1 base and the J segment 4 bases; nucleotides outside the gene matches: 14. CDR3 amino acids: CASGLALSDRTSTTGELFF. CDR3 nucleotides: TGTGCTAGTGGTTTGGCCCTGTCAGACCGGACTAGCACCACCGGGGAGCTGTTTTTT.

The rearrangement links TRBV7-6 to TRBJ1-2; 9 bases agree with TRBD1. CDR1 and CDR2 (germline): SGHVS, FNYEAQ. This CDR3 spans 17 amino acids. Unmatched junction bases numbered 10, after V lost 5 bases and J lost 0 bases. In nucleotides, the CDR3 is TGTGCCAGCAGCCCGGGACAGGGCGCGGCCTCTAACTATGGCTACACCTTC. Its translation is CASSPGQGAASNYGYTF.